This passage covers 23 T cell receptor beta chains from one sample sequenced in a study of regulatory T cells in long-lasting Graves disease. The time point here: newly diagnosed GD, antithyroid drugs for less than 3 months. Construction of the TCR library relied on RNA isolated from PBMCs. TCR beta libraries were built with iRepertoire HTBI primers and Arm-PCR of CDR3 regions. A single record per CDR3 protein comes from TCRdb applying MiXCR to the multiplex PCR reads. The sample contains 550,000 to 700,000 distinct CDR3 sequences, about 16% of which appear only once. This sample was shared with a second study, whose subject was T cells in Graves' hyperthyroidism and ophthalmopathy.

The starting material was peripheral blood mononuclear cells (PBMCs), obtained at new diagnosis, from a patient treated with antithyroid drugs. The receptor source for this set is a young man with Graves disease.

There are many counts of this clonotype. The chain is built from TRBV27 and TRBJ1-2, with D hard to call. V dropped 5 bases and J dropped 5 bases, with 12 bases sitting between them. Germline V gene data show CDR1 as MNHEY and CDR2 as SMNVEV (reference sequence). The CDR3 extends over 13 amino acids. DNA of the CDR3: TGTGCCAGCAGTCCCACATCAGGTTATGGCTACACCTTC. It translates to CASSPTSGYGYTF.

The chain has TRBV29-1 and TRBJ2-7; 12 nucleotides line up with TRBD2. Germline loops: CDR1 SQVTM, CDR2 ANQGSEA. The CDR3 consists of 18 residues. V was pared by 4 bases and J by 2 bases, with 15 bases of the junction left unmatched. CDR3 nucleotide sequence: TGCAGCGTTGTAGCCCCGGGACTAGCGGGTAGTTTGACCTACGAGCAGTACTTC. Translated: CSVVAPGLAGSLTYEQYF.

A word on this clonotype: This likely traces to a read error, being one base from a far larger clone. This rearrangement joins TRBV7-9 to TRBJ2-1; D remains unclear. This CDR3 spans 11 amino acids. Germline lookup yields CDR1 SEHNR and CDR2 FQNEAQ (reference sequence). V was cut by 6 bases and J by 6 bases, with 6 bases left in between. CDR3 bases: TGTGCCAGCAGGGCCCTCAATGAGCAGTTCTTC. Amino acid sequence: CASRALNEQFF. Combining the CDR3 with reference TRBV7-9 and TRBJ2-1 gives the whole variable domain DTGVSQNPRHKITKRGQNVTFRCDPISEHNRLYWYRQTLGQGPEFLTYFQNEAQLEKSRLLSDRFSAERPKGSFSTLEIQRTEQGDSAMYLCASRALNEQFFGPGTRLTVL.

This clonotype turned up a few times. The rearrangement links TRBV3-1 to TRBJ1-5, with TRBD1 as a possible D gene (5 bases). This CDR3 is 15 amino acids long. Germline loops: CDR1 LGHDT, CDR2 YNNKEL (reference sequence). The V end lost 1 base, the J end lost 0 bases, and 7 bases lay between the germline ends. The CDR3 nucleotides are TGTGCCAGCAGCCAAGGGGGGTATAGCAATCAGCCCCAGCATTTT. Translation: CASSQGGYSNQPQHF.

This clonotype was observed at least ten times. The V call is TRBV28, the J call TRBJ2-4; the D is unclear. Germline V gene lookup returns CDR1 MDHEN and CDR2 SYDVKM. The CDR3 contains 15 residues. With 3 bases removed from V and 0 bases from J, the gap between germline ends came to 9 bases. The CDR3 DNA sequence: TGTGCCAGCAGTTTGGGTGGGCCAGCCAAAAACATTCAGTACTTC. Its protein product is CASSLGGPAKNIQYF. The entire variable domain, with the rest obtained from reference TRBV28 and TRBJ2-4, is as follows: DVKVTQSSRYLVKRTGEKVFLECVQDMDHENMFWYRQDPGLGLRLIYFSYDVKMKEKGDIPEGYSVSREKKERFSLILESASTNQTSMYLCASSLGGPAKNIQYFGAGTRLSVL.

This clonotype was detected many times. This CDR3 reads CASNFQGGEQYF. In DNA, the CDR3 is TGTGCCAGCAACTTCCAAGGCGGAGAGCAGTACTTC. The chain combines TRBV7-9 with TRBJ2-7, with D unresolved. Germline CDR1 SEHNR, CDR2 FQNEAQ (reference sequence). Trimming took 7 bases from V and 7 from J, leaving 14 bases between them. The CDR3 runs to 12 residues.

This sequence joins TRBV4-1 and TRBJ1-1, with a weak D call TRBD1 (5 bases). From germline, CDR1 is MGHRA and CDR2 YSYEKL. CDR3 size: 16 residues. The ends were cut back, 1 base at V and 0 bases at J, with 12 bases in the middle. In nucleotides, the CDR3 is TGCGCCAGCAGCCAAGCGATCCGGGGCCTGAACACTGAAGCTTTCTTT. This encodes CASSQAIRGLNTEAFF.

This clonotype was seen once. A read error may be the cause here, since a much bigger clone is one base away. This chain connects TRBV18 to TRBJ2-5, with D hard to call. The V gene's germline CDR1 is KGHSH and CDR2 LQKENI. The CDR3 has 13 residues. The CDR3 loop reads CASPPGLRAAQYF. In DNA, the CDR3 is TGTGCCAGCCCACCTGGCCTAAGGGCGGCCCAGTACTTC.

This clonotype was counted only a few times. The rearrangement joins TRBV5-1 to TRBJ2-7, with TRBD1 matching over 7 bases. J gave up 5 bases and V 4 bases, and 12 bases lay outside the gene matches. The CDR3 spans 15 residues. Per the germline V gene, CDR1 is SGHRS and CDR2 is YFSETQ. The CDR3 region is CASSLMTGLGDEQYF. The CDR3, as DNA: TGCGCCAGCAGCCTTATGACAGGGCTGGGGGACGAGCAGTACTTC.

The chain employs TRBV5-1 and TRBJ2-2; D is unclear. CDR1 is SGHRS, CDR2 YFSETQ, per germline. This CDR3 is 14 amino acids long. Trimming removed 5 bases at V and 0 bases at J, with 8 bases between. The CDR3 DNA is TGCGCCAGCAGTATCTATACGAACACCGGGGAGCTGTTTTTT. This gives the protein CASSIYTNTGELFF. Full variable domain (outside the CDR3, taken from reference TRBV5-1 and TRBJ2-2): KAGVTQTPRYLIKTRGQQVTLSCSPISGHRSVSWYQQTPGQGLQFLFEYFSETQRNKGNFPGRFSGRQFSNSRSEMNVSTLELGDSALYLCASSIYTNTGELFFGEGSRLTVL.

This rearrangement joins TRBV5-8 to TRBJ1-2; the D is unclear. Trimming took off 0 bases at V and 2 bases at J, with 17 bases between the two ends. Germline V gene data show CDR1 as SGHTS and CDR2 as YDEGEE. CDR3 length equals 17 residues. CDR3 loop: CASSLDGGQAFNYGYTF. CDR3 DNA sequence: TGTGCCAGCAGCTTGGATGGTGGGCAGGCTTTCAACTATGGCTACACCTTC. Combining the CDR3 with reference TRBV5-8 and TRBJ1-2 gives the whole variable domain EAGVTQSPTHLIKTRGQQATLRCSPISGHTSVYWYQQALGLGLQFLLWYDEGEERNRGNFPPRFSGRQFPNYSSELNVNALELEDSALYLCASSLDGGQAFNYGYTFGSGTRLTVV.

This clonotype was detected many times. CDR3 sequence: CAISETRDGHEQYF. CDR3 bases: TGTGCCATCAGTGAGACTAGGGACGGCCACGAGCAGTACTTC. The chain links TRBV10-3 to TRBJ2-7; the D gene could be TRBD1 or TRBD2 (5 bases each). There are 14 residues in the CDR3. V lost 2 bases to trimming and J lost 5 bases, with 13 bases between them. The germline V gene encodes CDR1 ENHRY and CDR2 SYGVKD.

This clonotype was seen ten or more times. V gene TRBV2 combines with J gene TRBJ2-7, with D perhaps matching TRBD2 (6 bases). This CDR3 is built from 12 residues. The germline V and J ends were trimmed by 7 bases and 3 bases, with 10 bases remaining between them. CDR1 and CDR2 (germline): SNHLY, FYNNEI. The CDR3 loop is CASTGEGYEQYF. The CDR3 DNA reads TGTGCCAGCACGGGAGAGGGCTACGAGCAGTACTTC.

In its sample, this clonotype was seen a few times. The V and J genes are TRBV10-3 and TRBJ2-2; 9 positions match TRBD2. V was pared by 3 bases and J by 6 bases, with 8 bases of the junction left unmatched. Germline V gene data show CDR1 as ENHRY and CDR2 as SYGVKD. The CDR3 is 16 residues long. The CDR3 here is CAISDRGGRAAGELFF. The CDR3 region has the DNA TGTGCCATCAGTGATAGGGGCGGGAGGGCCGCCGGGGAGCTGTTTTTT.

The sample holds many counts of this clonotype. V is TRBV14 and J is TRBJ2-3; D is possibly TRBD2 (6 bases). The CDR3 sequence is 17 residues long. Trimming left V 4 bases short and J 1 base short, with 18 bases between. Germline V gene lookup returns CDR1 SGHDN and CDR2 FVKESK. CDR3 in DNA: TGTGCCAGCAGCCCCCTAAATAGGAGGGAACGCACAGATACGCAGTATTTT. This sequence encodes CASSPLNRRERTDTQYF.

This clonotype appeared a few times. V is TRBV5-6 and J is TRBJ2-2, with TRBD2 matching 9 bases. The CDR3 has 15 residues. CDR1 is SGHDT, CDR2 YYEEEE, per germline. The ends lost 0 bases at V and 6 bases at J; junction bases unmatched: 3. CDR3 nucleotide sequence: TGTGCCAGCAGCTTGGGGGGACTAGCAGCCGGGGAGCTGTTTTTT. Translating it yields CASSLGGLAAGELFF. The complete variable domain, with remaining parts taken from reference TRBV5-6 and TRBJ2-2, reads DAGVTQSPTHLIKTRGQQVTLRCSPKSGHDTVSWYQQALGQGPQFIFQYYEEEERQRGNFPDRFSGHQFPNYSSELNVNALLLGDSALYLCASSLGGLAAGELFFGEGSRLTVL.

The chain recombines TRBV20-1 with TRBJ2-3; 8 nucleotides match TRBD1. J gave up 4 bases and V 5 bases, and 8 bases lay outside the gene matches. The CDR3 is made up of 14 amino acids. Germline V gene lookup returns CDR1 DFQATT and CDR2 SNEGSKA (reference sequence). CDR3 DNA: TGCAGTGCTTGGGGGGCAGGGGGCGCAGATACGCAGTATTTT. Encoded protein: CSAWGAGGADTQYF.

This clonotype was seen repeatedly, ten times or more. The genes are TRBV20-1 and TRBJ2-7; D is undetermined. V was clipped by 5 bases and J by 6 bases, with 26 bases between them. CDR1 and CDR2 from the germline V gene are DFQATT and SNEGSKA (reference sequence). There are 16 residues in the CDR3. CDR3 protein: CSARFDTRAETGEQYF. The CDR3 DNA is TGCAGTGCTCGATTCGATACCCGGGCCGAAACCGGCGAGCAGTACTTC.

This clonotype was detected many times. V usage is TRBV29-1 and J usage is TRBJ1-1, with D unclear. Germline V gene data show CDR1 as SQVTM and CDR2 as ANQGSEA. This CDR3 contains 12 residues. V was pared by 8 bases and J by 2 bases, with 12 bases between. The CDR3 sequence: CSPRVLNTEAFF. DNA of the CDR3: TGCAGCCCCAGAGTGCTAAACACTGAAGCTTTCTTT.

This clonotype occurred many times. The chain has TRBV10-2 and TRBJ2-7; 8 positions match TRBD1. The V and J ends lost 8 bases and 2 bases, in that order; junction bases with no gene match: 8. Germline V gene sequence: CDR1 WSHSY, CDR2 SAAADI. The CDR3 length is 14 residues. CDR3 region: CASPRDRSTYEQYF. In nucleotides, the CDR3 is TGCGCCAGCCCTAGGGACAGGTCGACCTACGAGCAGTACTTC.

The chain recombines TRBV11-3 with TRBJ2-2; D is possibly TRBD2 (6 bases). V lost 5 bases, J lost 0 bases, and 13 bases lay in between. From germline, CDR1 is SGHNT and CDR2 YENEEA. This CDR3 has 16 amino acids. CDR3 nucleotides: TGTGCCAGCAGCCCTTTGGGGGGATCGAACACCGGGGAGCTGTTTTTT. This codes for CASSPLGGSNTGELFF.

This clonotype has just a few counts. The chain links TRBV10-2 to TRBJ2-1; 8 nucleotides align to TRBD2. The CDR3 extends over 16 amino acids. Germline V gives CDR1 WSHSY, CDR2 SAAADI. Unmatched junction bases numbered 12, after V lost 4 bases and J lost 7 bases. CDR3 residues: CASSAFSGKELNEQFF. In nucleotides, the CDR3 is TGCGCCAGCAGTGCCTTTAGCGGGAAGGAACTTAATGAGCAGTTCTTC.

The V call is TRBV5-5, the J call TRBJ1-2; D unclear. CDR1 and CDR2 (germline): SGHKS, YYEKEE (reference sequence). The CDR3 is 14 amino acids. V dropped 4 bases and J dropped 3 bases, with 13 bases sitting between them. The CDR3 DNA reads as TGTGCCAGCAGCCGGGCGGGCTCGGACTATGGCTACACCTTC. Its translation is CASSRAGSDYGYTF.